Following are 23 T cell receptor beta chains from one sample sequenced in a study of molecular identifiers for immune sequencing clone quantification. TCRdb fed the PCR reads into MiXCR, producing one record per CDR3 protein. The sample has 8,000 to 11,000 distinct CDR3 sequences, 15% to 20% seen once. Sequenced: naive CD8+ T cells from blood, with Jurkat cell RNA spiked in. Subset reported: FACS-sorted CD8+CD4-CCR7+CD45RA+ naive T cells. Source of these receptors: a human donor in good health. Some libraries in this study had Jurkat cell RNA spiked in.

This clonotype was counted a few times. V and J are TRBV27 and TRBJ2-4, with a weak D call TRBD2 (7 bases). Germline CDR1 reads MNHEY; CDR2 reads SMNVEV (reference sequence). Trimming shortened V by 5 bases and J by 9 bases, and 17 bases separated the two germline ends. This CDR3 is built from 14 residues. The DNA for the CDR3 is TGTGCCAGCAGTCCGGGGGGCGTCGGAGGCATTCAGTACTTC. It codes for CASSPGGVGGIQYF.

The CDR3 spells CASSLAGSGQPQHF. CDR3 DNA sequence: TGTGCCAGCAGCTTGGCAGGGTCGGGTCAGCCCCAGCATTTT. The chain combines TRBV5-6 with TRBJ1-5; possible D gene TRBD1, 5 bases. The V gene lost 0 bases and the J gene lost 6 bases, with 10 bases spanning the gap. CDR1 and CDR2 from the germline V gene are SGHDT and YYEEEE. The CDR3 loop spans 14 amino acids.

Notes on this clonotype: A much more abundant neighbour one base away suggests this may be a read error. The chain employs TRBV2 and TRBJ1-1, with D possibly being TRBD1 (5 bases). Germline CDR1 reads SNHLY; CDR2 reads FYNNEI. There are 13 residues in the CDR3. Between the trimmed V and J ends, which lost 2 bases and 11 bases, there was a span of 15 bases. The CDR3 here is CASSEWGRIQAFF. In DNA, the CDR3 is TGTGCCAGCAGTGAATGGGGCAGGATTCAGGCTTTCTTT.

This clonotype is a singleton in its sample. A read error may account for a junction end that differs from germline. CDR3 residues: CAGYGGRGGDTLYF. The CDR3 DNA reads as TGCGCCGGCTACGGCGGGAGAGGCGGAGATACGCTGTATTTT. The V gene is TRBV4-1, the J gene TRBJ2-3; 7 bases are a match to TRBD2. This CDR3 spans 14 amino acids. Germline assignment: CDR1 MGHRA and CDR2 YSYEKL.

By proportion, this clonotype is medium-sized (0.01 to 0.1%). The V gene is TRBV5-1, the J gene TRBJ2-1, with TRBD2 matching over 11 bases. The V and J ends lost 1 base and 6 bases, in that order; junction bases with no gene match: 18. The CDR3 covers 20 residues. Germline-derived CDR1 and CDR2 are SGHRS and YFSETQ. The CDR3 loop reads CASSLFSVLAGAKAANEQFF. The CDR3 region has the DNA TGCGCCAGCAGCTTGTTCTCGGTACTAGCGGGAGCTAAGGCGGCCAATGAGCAGTTCTTC. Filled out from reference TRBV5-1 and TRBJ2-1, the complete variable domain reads KAGVTQTPRYLIKTRGQQVTLSCSPISGHRSVSWYQQTPGQGLQFLFEYFSETQRNKGNFPGRFSGRQFSNSRSEMNVSTLELGDSALYLCASSLFSVLAGAKAANEQFFGPGTRLTVL.

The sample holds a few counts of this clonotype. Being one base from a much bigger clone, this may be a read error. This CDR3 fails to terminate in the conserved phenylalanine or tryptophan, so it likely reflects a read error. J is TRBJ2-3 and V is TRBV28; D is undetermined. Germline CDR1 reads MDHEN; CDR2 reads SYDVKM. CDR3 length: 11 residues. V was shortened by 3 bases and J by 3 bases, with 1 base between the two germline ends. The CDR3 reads CASSLTDTQYL. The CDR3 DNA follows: TGTGCCAGCAGTTTGACAGATACGCAGTATCTT.

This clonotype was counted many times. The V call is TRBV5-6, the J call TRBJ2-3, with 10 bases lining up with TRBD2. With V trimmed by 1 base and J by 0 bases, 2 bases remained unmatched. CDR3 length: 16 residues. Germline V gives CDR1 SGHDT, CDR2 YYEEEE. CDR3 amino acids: CASSLSGLASTDTQYF. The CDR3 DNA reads TGTGCCAGCAGCTTGTCGGGACTAGCGAGCACAGATACGCAGTATTTT.

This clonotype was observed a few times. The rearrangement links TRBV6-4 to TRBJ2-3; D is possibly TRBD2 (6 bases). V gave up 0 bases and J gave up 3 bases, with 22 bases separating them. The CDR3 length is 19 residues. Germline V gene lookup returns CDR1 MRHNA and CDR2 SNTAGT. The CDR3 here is CASSDSPVIAAYETDTQYF. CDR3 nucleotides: TGTGCCAGCAGTGACTCACCGGTCATAGCGGCCTATGAAACAGATACGCAGTATTTT.

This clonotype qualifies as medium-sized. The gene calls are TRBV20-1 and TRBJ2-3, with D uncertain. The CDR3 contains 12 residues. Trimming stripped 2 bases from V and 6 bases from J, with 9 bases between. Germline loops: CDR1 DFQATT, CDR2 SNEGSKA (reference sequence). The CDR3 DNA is TGCAGTGCTAGATCTCCTAGGGATACGCAGTATTTT. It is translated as CSARSPRDTQYF.

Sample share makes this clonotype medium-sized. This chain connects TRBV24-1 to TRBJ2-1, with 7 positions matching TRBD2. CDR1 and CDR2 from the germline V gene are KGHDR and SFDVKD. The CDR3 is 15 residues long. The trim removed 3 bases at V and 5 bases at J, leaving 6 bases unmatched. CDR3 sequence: CATSDVRDYNNEQFF. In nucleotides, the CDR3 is TGTGCCACCAGTGATGTCCGGGACTACAACAATGAGCAGTTCTTC.

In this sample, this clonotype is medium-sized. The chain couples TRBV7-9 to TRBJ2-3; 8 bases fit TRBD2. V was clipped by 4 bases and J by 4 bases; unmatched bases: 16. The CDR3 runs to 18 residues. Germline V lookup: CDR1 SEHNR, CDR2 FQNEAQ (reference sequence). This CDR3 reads CASSSTRLETSDADTQYF. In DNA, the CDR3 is TGTGCCAGCAGCTCAACCCGACTCGAGACTAGCGACGCAGATACGCAGTATTTT.

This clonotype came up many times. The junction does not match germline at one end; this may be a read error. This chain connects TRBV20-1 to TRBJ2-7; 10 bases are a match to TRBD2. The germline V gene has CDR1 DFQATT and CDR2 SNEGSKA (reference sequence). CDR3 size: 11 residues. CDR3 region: CSTSGTIEQYF. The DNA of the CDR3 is TGCAGTACTAGCGGGACCATCGAGCAGTACTTC.

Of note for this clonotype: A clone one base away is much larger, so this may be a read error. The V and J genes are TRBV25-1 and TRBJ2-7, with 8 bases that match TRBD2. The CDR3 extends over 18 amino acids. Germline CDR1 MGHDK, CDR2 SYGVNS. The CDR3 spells CASSEMGGTSGHSYEQCF. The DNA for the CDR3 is TGTGCCAGCAGTGAAATGGGTGGCACTAGCGGCCACTCCTACGAGCAGTGCTTC.

This chain's CDR3 is CASSPWSPSSYNEQFF. CDR3 DNA: TGTGCCAGCAGCCCGTGGAGCCCTAGCTCCTACAATGAGCAGTTCTTC. This rearrangement joins TRBV5-8 to TRBJ2-1, with D hard to call. Trimming cost V 4 bases and J 0 bases, with 14 bases left between them. Germline V gives CDR1 SGHTS, CDR2 YDEGEE. The CDR3 spans 16 residues.

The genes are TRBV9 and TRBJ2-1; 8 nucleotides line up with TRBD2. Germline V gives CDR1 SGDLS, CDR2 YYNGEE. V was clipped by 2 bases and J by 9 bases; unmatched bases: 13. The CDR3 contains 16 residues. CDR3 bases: TGTGCCAGCAGCGTCGAACCGGGACTAGTAATCACTGAGCAGTTCTTC. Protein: CASSVEPGLVITEQFF.

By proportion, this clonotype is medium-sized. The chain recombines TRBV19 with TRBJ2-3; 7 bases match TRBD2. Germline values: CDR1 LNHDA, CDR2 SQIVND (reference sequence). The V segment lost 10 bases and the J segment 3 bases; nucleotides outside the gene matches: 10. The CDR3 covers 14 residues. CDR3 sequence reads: CATTLAQGTDTQYF. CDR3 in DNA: TGTGCCACCACACTAGCGCAAGGAACAGATACGCAGTATTTT. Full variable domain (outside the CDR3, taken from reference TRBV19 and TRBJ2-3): DGGITQSPKYLFRKEGQNVTLSCEQNLNHDAMYWYRQDPGQGLRLIYYSQIVNDFQKGDIAEGYSVSREKKESFPLTVTSAQKNPTAFYLCATTLAQGTDTQYFGPGTRLTVL.

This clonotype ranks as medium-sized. CDR3 nucleotide sequence: TGCAGTGCTAGAGATGTAGGGGTCGAGCAGTACTTC. Translated: CSARDVGVEQYF. The chain carries TRBV20-1 and TRBJ2-7; a weak D match, TRBD1 (5 bases). The CDR3 loop spans 12 amino acids. V gave up 0 bases and J gave up 6 bases, with 9 bases separating them. Germline-derived CDR1 and CDR2 are DFQATT and SNEGSKA (reference sequence).

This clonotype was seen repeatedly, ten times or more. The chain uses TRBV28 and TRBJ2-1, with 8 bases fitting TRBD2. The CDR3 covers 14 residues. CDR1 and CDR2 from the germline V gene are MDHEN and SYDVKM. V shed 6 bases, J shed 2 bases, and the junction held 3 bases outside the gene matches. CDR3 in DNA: TGTGCCAGCAGCTTTAGCGGGACCTACAATGAGCAGTTCTTC. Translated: CASSFSGTYNEQFF.

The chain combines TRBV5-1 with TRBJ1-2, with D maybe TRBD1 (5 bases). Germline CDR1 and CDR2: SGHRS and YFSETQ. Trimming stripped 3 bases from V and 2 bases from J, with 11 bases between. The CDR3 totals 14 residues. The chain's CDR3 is CASSYADSNYGYTF. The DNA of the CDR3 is TGCGCCAGCAGCTACGCAGACAGCAACTATGGCTACACCTTC.

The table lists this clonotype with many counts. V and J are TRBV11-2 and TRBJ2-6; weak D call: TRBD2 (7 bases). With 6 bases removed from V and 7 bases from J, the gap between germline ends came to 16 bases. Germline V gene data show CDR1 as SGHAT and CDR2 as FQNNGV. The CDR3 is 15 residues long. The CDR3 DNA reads TGTGCCAGCAGACACCCCGGGGGGCTTGCCAACGTCCTGACTTTC. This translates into CASRHPGGLANVLTF. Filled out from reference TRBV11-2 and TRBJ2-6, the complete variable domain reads EAGVAQSPRYKIIEKRQSVAFWCNPISGHATLYWYQQILGQGPKLLIQFQNNGVVDDSQLPKDRFSAERLKGVDSTLKIQPAKLEDSAVYLCASRHPGGLANVLTFGAGSRLTVL.

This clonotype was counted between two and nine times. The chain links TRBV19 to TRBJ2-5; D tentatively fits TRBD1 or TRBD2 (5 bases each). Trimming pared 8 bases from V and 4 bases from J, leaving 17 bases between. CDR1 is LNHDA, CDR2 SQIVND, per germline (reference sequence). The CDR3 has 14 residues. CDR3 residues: CASANSGTRETQYF. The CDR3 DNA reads TGTGCCAGTGCAAACTCGGGGACCCGAGAGACCCAGTACTTC.

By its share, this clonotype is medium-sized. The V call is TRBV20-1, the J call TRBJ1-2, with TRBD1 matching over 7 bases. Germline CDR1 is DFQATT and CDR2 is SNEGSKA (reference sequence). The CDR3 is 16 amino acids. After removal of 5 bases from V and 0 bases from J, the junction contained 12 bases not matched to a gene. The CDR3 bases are TGCAGTGCTGTAGACAGGGCCCAATCCTCTAACTATGGCTACACCTTC. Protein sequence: CSAVDRAQSSNYGYTF.

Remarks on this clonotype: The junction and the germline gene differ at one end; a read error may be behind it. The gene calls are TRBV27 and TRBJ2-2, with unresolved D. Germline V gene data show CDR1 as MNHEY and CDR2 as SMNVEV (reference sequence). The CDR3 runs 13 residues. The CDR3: CASRNSYTGELFF. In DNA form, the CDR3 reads TGTGCCAGCAGAAACAGCTACACTGGGGAGCTGTTTTTT.